The present T cell receptor beta chain was sequenced within a study of vaccination and CD4 T cells after COVID-19 (dated by TCRdb to between 2021 and 2022). Looking at the study overall: Convalescent patients had a positive SARS-CoV-2 result on nasal swab PCR, and of these patients, several had mild disease and one had severe disease. The convalescent cohort comprised six males and four females, including two Hispanic individuals, seven Caucasians, two Asians and one multiracial person. Two doses of either the Pfizer-BioNTech BNT162b2 vaccine (n=8) or the Moderna mRNA-1273 vaccine (n=2) were administered to participants. Post-COVID blood samples from convalescent patients were collected a median of about 110 days after diagnosis, with a range of 35 to 161 days. Post-vaccine blood samples were taken a median of about 72 days after the second vaccine dose, with a range of about 14 to 241 days. The spike-specific CD4+ TCR repertoire was compared before and after mRNA vaccination in ten to eleven COVID-19 convalescent patients and a handful of infection-naive healthy vaccine recipients.

The receptor library was made with PCR. The reads were generated on an Illumina iSeq 100. The paper's data handling went like this. Non-productive sequences were filtered out, and CDR3s that did not start with C, did not end with F or W, or were shorter than 7 amino acids were discarded. Similarity between CDR3 sequences was evaluated in R version 3.6.1 using Levenshtein distances (stringdist) and unrooted phylogenetic trees (ape). Using fastp at Q25 and MiXCR, TCRdb reprocessed the public reads and kept productive beta chains. For every CDR3 protein sequence, its rows merge into one entry that carries the most common genes and DNA. The V and J calls here are based on TCRdb, not the publication. For this sample the table gives about 15,000 distinct CDR3 sequences, of which approximately 72% were detected only once. 1.1% of the sample belongs to the ten largest clones. The positive SARS-CoV-2 PCR tests of the convalescent patients were dated from March to December 2020, before the Alpha, Beta and Delta variants emerged in the United States. Ficoll-Paque Plus gradient centrifugation was used to isolate PBMCs from whole blood, and the isolated PBMCs were then either used fresh or cryopreserved at -140C.

V is clipped by 6 bases and J by 2 bases, and the sequence between their germline boundaries is 17 bases long. CDR1 and CDR2 are drawn from the germline V gene (reference sequence): LNHNV, YYDKDF. The CDR3 runs 15 residues from the cysteine to the phenylalanine. The entry retains the CDR3 DNA only, 45 bases that are in frame from base 1. In regard to this clonotype: No cognate antigen has been identified for it. No base quality values were provided; no much bigger clone lies one nucleotide off.

Overall study outcomes, separate from this receptor: Of the vaccine-specific clones found in convalescent patients, nearly all (304 of 307) were mono-reactive for SARS-CoV-2 spike instead of being cross-reactive with common cold coronaviruses. The study included relatively few convalescent patients and did not analyze early timepoints after natural infection. The median count of SARS-CoV-2-reactive clonotypes went up from around 21 after infection to 38 after vaccination, although the change was not significant. In convalescent patients, a median 86.3% of post-vaccine SARS-CoV-2-reactive clones were detected only after vaccination, and vaccine-specific priming was suggested by this finding.

This TCR was recovered from a human donor who had recovered from COVID-19. The rearrangement joined TRBV15 to TRBJ2-7; a confident D gene designation cannot be given. The starting material was CD4+ T cells from blood, obtained after SARS-CoV-2 vaccination. The CDR3: CATSPARTATYEQYF. The nucleotide sequence is TGTGCCACCAGTCCCGCGAGGACGGCCACCTACGAGCAGTACTTC.